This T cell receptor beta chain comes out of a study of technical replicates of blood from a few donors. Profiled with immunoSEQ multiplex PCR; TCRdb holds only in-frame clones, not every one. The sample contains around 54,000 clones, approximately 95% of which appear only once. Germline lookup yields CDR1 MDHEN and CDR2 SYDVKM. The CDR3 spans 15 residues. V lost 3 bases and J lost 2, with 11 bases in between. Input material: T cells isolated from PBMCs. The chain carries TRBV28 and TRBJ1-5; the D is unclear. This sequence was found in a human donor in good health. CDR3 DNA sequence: TGTGCCAGCAGTTTCCTACAGCTCGGCAATCAGCCCCAGCATTTT. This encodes CASSFLQLGNQPQHF.